The 9 T cell receptor beta chains presented below share a single source sample, sequenced in a study of cytomegalovirus exposure and HLA in healthy donors. The study ran its PCR with 60 Vbeta and 13 Jbeta primers. The assay was immunoSEQ multiplex PCR, and TCRdb's table has in-frame clones only and misses some. This table holds fewer than 200,000 clones, around 80% found once. The specimen was PBMCs. The source is a male donor in good health and CMV-seronegative.

This rearrangement joins TRBV9 to TRBJ1-2, with unresolved D. The V end was cut by 1 base, the J end by 6 bases, with 19 bases between. Germline loops: CDR1 SGDLS, CDR2 YYNGEE. CDR3 size: 16 residues. Here the CDR3 reads CASSVPLRRVPDGYTF. In DNA, the CDR3 is TGTGCCAGCAGCGTACCGTTAAGAAGAGTGCCCGATGGCTACACCTTC.

This rearrangement joins TRBV9 to TRBJ1-6, with D perhaps matching TRBD1 (6 bases). The V gene's germline CDR1 is SGDLS and CDR2 YYNGEE. This CDR3 spans 16 amino acids. Trimming removed 0 bases at V and 9 bases at J, with 16 bases between. The CDR3 spells CASSVEAQGDFSPLHF. The CDR3 coding sequence is TGTGCCAGCAGCGTAGAGGCACAGGGTGATTTTTCACCCCTCCACTTT.

The chain employs TRBV30 and TRBJ2-5; perhaps TRBD2 as D (7 bases). Germline CDR1 is GTSNPN and CDR2 is SVGIG (reference sequence). V was clipped by 3 bases and J by 3 bases, with 11 bases between them. This CDR3 spans 13 amino acids. The CDR3 DNA reads as TGTGCCTGGAGAGTAGGGGGGGAAGAGACCCAGTACTTC. It yields the protein CAWRVGGEETQYF.

This clone has more than one count but fewer than ten. The chain has TRBV9 and TRBJ1-4; weak D call: TRBD1 (6 bases). Germline CDR1 is SGDLS and CDR2 is YYNGEE. V was pared by 4 bases and J by 2 bases, with 9 bases between. The CDR3 sequence is 14 residues long. The DNA of the CDR3 is TGTGCCAGCAGCCAGGGGTTGACTAATGAAAAACTGTTTTTT. This translates into CASSQGLTNEKLFF.

This chain links TRBV5-4 with TRBJ2-7; 7 positions match TRBD1. CDR1 is SGHNT and CDR2 is YYREEE in the germline V gene (reference sequence). The CDR3 spans 14 residues. V lost 0 bases to trimming and J lost 6 bases; unmatched junction nucleotides: 6. The CDR3 here is CASSLDGTVREQYF. The CDR3 DNA reads TGTGCCAGCAGCTTGGACGGGACAGTACGCGAGCAGTACTTC. The complete variable domain, with remaining parts taken from reference TRBV5-4 and TRBJ2-7, reads ETGVTQSPTHLIKTRGQQVTLRCSSQSGHNTVSWYQQALGQGPQFIFQYYREEENGRGNFPPRFSGLQFPNYSSELNVNALELDDSALYLCASSLDGTVREQYFGPGTRLTVT.

The V gene is TRBV19, the J gene TRBJ1-6; a possible D gene is TRBD1 (6 bases). The CDR3 runs 14 residues. Looked up from germline, CDR1 is LNHDA and CDR2 is SQIVND (reference sequence). With 6 bases removed from V and 3 bases from J, the gap between germline ends came to 9 bases. For the CDR3, the DNA is TGTGCCAGTAGGGACAGCGACTATAATTCACCCCTCCACTTT. Translated: CASRDSDYNSPLHF.

The chain combines TRBV7-3 with TRBJ2-2; perhaps TRBD1 as D (8 bases). This CDR3 has 18 residues. Trimming left V 0 bases short and J 0 bases short, with 14 bases between. Germline V gives CDR1 SGHTA, CDR2 FQGTGA. CDR3 in DNA: TGTGCCAGCAGCTTAACCGGACAGGGAGGGCCGAACACCGGGGAGCTGTTTTTT. The encoded protein is CASSLTGQGGPNTGELFF. The variable domain in full, with the rest retrieved from reference TRBV7-3 and TRBJ2-2, is GAGVSQTPSNKVTEKGKYVELRCDPISGHTALYWYRQSLGQGPEFLIYFQGTGAADDSGLPNDRFFAVRPEGSVSTLKIQRTERGDSAVYLCASSLTGQGGPNTGELFFGEGSRLTVL.

The V call is TRBV7-2, the J call TRBJ2-7; D might be TRBD1 (5 bases). Trimming shortened V by 2 bases and J by 2 bases, and 10 bases separated the two germline ends. The V gene's germline CDR1 is SGHTA and CDR2 FQGNSA. The CDR3 covers 14 residues. The DNA for the CDR3 is TGTGCCAGCAGCTTACGGCAGGGTGCCTACGAGCAGTACTTC. It translates to CASSLRQGAYEQYF.

The chain links TRBV25-1 to TRBJ1-4, with D hard to call. Germline values: CDR1 MGHDK, CDR2 SYGVNS. The CDR3 loop spans 12 amino acids. Trimming left V 6 bases short and J 7 bases short, with 9 bases between. The CDR3 spells CASSFAGEKLFF. DNA of the CDR3: TGTGCCAGCAGCTTCGCAGGTGAAAAACTGTTTTTT.